This T cell receptor beta chain was found in a study of T cell responses to AZD1222 COVID-19 vaccine. General study findings and limits: CD4 TCRs associated with vaccination spanned spike, dominating at 160-218 and 743-854. Spike-specific TCR breadth and depth both grew after two AZD1222 doses. A reported finding is that nearly half of spike-specific TCRs target unmutated variant regions. White British donors predominated, females outnumbered males, and clonal diversity was possibly underestimated.

CDR3 size: 14 residues. Libraries were prepared by immunoSEQ multiplex PCR; TCRdb keeps only in-frame clonotypes and omits some of them. The data contain 130,000 or so clones, 90% of them singletons. A word on this clone: Its antigen is still unknown.

The source was peripheral blood, collected on day 0 of AZD1222 vaccination. The V gene is TRBV12-2, the J gene TRBJ2-1; the tabulated D call, TRBD2, remains unverified against the DNA. TRBV12-2 is tagged as a pseudogene. This receptor was identified in an adult in good health. The CDR3 protein is CASRLEPNYNEQFF. The DNA of the CDR3 is TGTGCAAGTCGCTTAGAACCTAACTACAATGAGCAGTTCTTC.